This TCR beta chain derives from a study of T cell repertoires in cytomegalovirus infection. For the study at large: CMV epitopes in the study were HLA-C-restricted (recently identified) and HLA-B-restricted (well studied). From public TCR beta signatures came an indication of both CMV infection and matching HLA type. Findings and caveats of the study: Cumulative frequency (of public TCR beta family members) identified carriers of CMV plus the relevant HLA.

TCRdb re-derived calls from the reads in MiXCR, one entry per CDR3 protein. The sample consists of 340,000 or so distinct CDR3 sequences, approximately 25% of them appearing once. Germline CDR1 reads SNHLY; CDR2 reads FYNNEI. CDR3 length: 16 residues. The V gene end was trimmed by 5 bases and the J gene end by 0 bases; junction bases not matched to a gene: 7. A word on this clonotype: Its antigen is not identified.

This sequence joins TRBV2 and TRBJ1-3; 7 bases agree with TRBD1. This TCR was sampled from a human donor in good health (CMV status not recorded). Some clones in this sample may be carry-over from other donors' samples. Here the sequenced sample was cultured PBMCs, taken from culture after CMV antigen stimulation. CDR3 region: CASSRDSVSSGNTIYF. CDR3 bases: TGTGCCAGCAGTAGGGACAGCGTAAGCTCTGGAAACACCATATATTTT.